The 10 T cell receptor beta chains in this list originate from one sample, sequenced in a study of T cell changes during pregnancy in multiple sclerosis. The repertoire was sequenced with immunoSEQ multiplex PCR; TCRdb's copy has only in-frame clones and lacks some. The top ten hold about 3.2% of the sample, which has around 120,000 clones, 80% to 95% seen once. Sequenced here: peripheral blood, sampled after pregnancy. All receptors come from a female donor with multiple sclerosis, enrolled in a pregnancy study.

The chain is built from TRBV7-8 and TRBJ1-1, with a weak D call TRBD1 (6 bases). V lost 6 bases to trimming and J lost 1 base, with 12 bases between them. This CDR3 has 14 amino acids. The germline V gene has CDR1 SGHVS and CDR2 FQNEAQ. CDR3 nucleotides: TGTGCCAGCAGACCGCCGACAGGGAACACTGAAGCTTTCTTT. Amino acids: CASRPPTGNTEAFF.

The rearrangement joins TRBV18 to TRBJ1-3, with TRBD1 matching over 7 bases. Trimming removed 3 bases from V and 3 bases from J; junction bases left unmatched: 2. Per the germline V gene, CDR1 is KGHSH and CDR2 is LQKENI. The CDR3 consists of 14 residues. The CDR3 region has the DNA TGTGCCAGCTCACCTGGGACAGTTGGAAACACCATATATTTT. Protein: CASSPGTVGNTIYF.

This clone was counted a single time. V is TRBV4-1 and J is TRBJ2-7, with 9 bases fitting TRBD2. This CDR3 has 16 amino acids. Germline V gene sequence: CDR1 MGHRA, CDR2 YSYEKL. The junction had 6 bases not matched to a gene; V was cut back by 1 base and J by 2 bases. The CDR3, as DNA: TGCGCCAGCAGCCAAGGGGCGCTAGCGGGGACCTACGAGCAGTACTTC. As protein: CASSQGALAGTYEQYF.

This clone showed up just once. J is TRBJ1-5 and V is TRBV2; possible D gene TRBD1, 5 bases. Trimming shortened V by 7 bases and J by 2 bases, and 15 bases separated the two germline ends. The CDR3 runs to 15 residues. Looked up from germline, CDR1 is SNHLY and CDR2 is FYNNEI. The CDR3 DNA reads as TGTGCCAGCAAAGGGGCAGGGCAAGGCAATCAGCCCCAGCATTTT. Encoded protein: CASKGAGQGNQPQHF. Full variable domain (rest looked up from reference TRBV2 and TRBJ1-5): EPEVTQTPSHQVTQMGQEVILRCVPISNHLYFYWYRQILGQKVEFLVSFYNNEISEKSEIFDDQFSVERPDGSNFTLKIRSTKLEDSAMYFCASKGAGQGNQPQHFGDGTRLSIL.

The V gene is TRBV27, the J gene TRBJ1-2; 7 nucleotides line up with TRBD1. Germline V lookup: CDR1 MNHEY, CDR2 SMNVEV (reference sequence). This CDR3 has 16 residues. Trimming cost V 5 bases and J 7 bases; bases outside gene matches: 16. The CDR3 nucleotides read TGTGCCAGCAGTCTCATAAACAGGGGCACTAGGGGTGGCTACACCTTC. This encodes CASSLINRGTRGGYTF.

The chain combines TRBV6-5 with TRBJ1-6, with D perhaps matching TRBD1 (6 bases). Between the trimmed V and J ends, which lost 7 bases and 10 bases, there was a span of 17 bases. Germline CDR1 MNHEY, CDR2 SVGAGI. This CDR3 region has 14 residues. The CDR3 is CASNTAGVRSPLHF. In DNA, the CDR3 is TGTGCCAGCAACACAGCAGGGGTTCGGTCACCCCTCCACTTT.

V gene TRBV9 combines with J gene TRBJ1-1, with a weak D call TRBD1 (5 bases). V was pared by 4 bases and J by 5 bases, with 12 bases between. The CDR3 contains 13 residues. Germline lookup yields CDR1 SGDLS and CDR2 YYNGEE. The DNA of the CDR3 is TGTGCCAGCAGCCCAGTCGGGGGGACTGAAGCTTTCTTT. It yields the protein CASSPVGGTEAFF.

V and J are TRBV5-1 and TRBJ2-1, with D possibly matching TRBD2 (7 bases). CDR1 SGHRS and CDR2 YFSETQ come from the germline V gene. The ends were cut back, 4 bases at V and 2 bases at J, with 13 bases in the middle. There are 15 residues in the CDR3. The CDR3, as DNA: TGCGCCAGCAGCGTGTGGGGGGGCCCCTACAATGAGCAGTTCTTC. It codes for CASSVWGGPYNEQFF. Looking up the rest from reference TRBV5-1 and TRBJ2-1 gives the full variable domain: KAGVTQTPRYLIKTRGQQVTLSCSPISGHRSVSWYQQTPGQGLQFLFEYFSETQRNKGNFPGRFSGRQFSNSRSEMNVSTLELGDSALYLCASSVWGGPYNEQFFGPGTRLTVL.

The V call is TRBV2, the J call TRBJ1-2, with D uncertain. V shed 4 bases and J shed 5 bases, with 14 bases lying between them. CDR1 is SNHLY, CDR2 FYNNEI, per germline. The CDR3 has 14 amino acids. Here the CDR3 DNA reads TGTGCCAGCAGTGCAGTCTCCAATCGTTATGGCTACACCTTC. Its translation: CASSAVSNRYGYTF.

The rearrangement links TRBV9 to TRBJ2-1; TRBD2 aligns across 11 bases. The CDR3 covers 13 residues. The germline V gene has CDR1 SGDLS and CDR2 YYNGEE. V gave up 4 bases and J gave up 7 bases; unmatched junction bases: 1. CDR3 region: CASSPSGGNEQFF. The DNA of the CDR3 is TGTGCCAGCAGCCCTAGCGGGGGGAATGAGCAGTTCTTC.